The 19 T cell receptor beta chains below all came from one sample that was sequenced in a study of shared clonotypes between healthy human individuals. The method was immunoSEQ multiplex PCR; TCRdb's version includes in-frame clones alone and lacks a portion of them. This sample yields 2 million to 3 million clones, of which around nine tenths are seen a single time; about 0.13% belongs to the top ten. The sequenced material came from naive CD4+ T cells sorted from blood. Specified subset: CD45RA+ positively selected. These receptors were collected from a man aged 18 to 30 in good health.

This chain links TRBV12-2 with TRBJ2-7; TRBD2, the table's D call, was not compared with the DNA. TRBV12-2 is recorded as a pseudogene. This CDR3 has 17 residues. CDR3: CASRTRVLAGGTYEQYF. The CDR3 DNA is TGTGCAAGTCGCACCCGAGTTCTAGCGGGGGGAACCTACGAGCAGTACTTC.

Concerning this clone: This sample also contains other DNA sequences that code for the same CDR3. The chain couples TRBV5-4 to TRBJ1-2; perhaps TRBD1 as D (5 bases). The CDR3 consists of 12 residues. Germline CDR1 is SGHNT and CDR2 is YYREEE (reference sequence). V was trimmed by 0 bases and J by 6 bases, leaving 6 bases between them. The CDR3, as DNA: TGTGCCAGCAGCTTGGCAGGGAATGGCTACACCTTC. Amino acids: CASSLAGNGYTF.

V and J are TRBV9 and TRBJ1-2; D is perhaps TRBD1 (5 bases). CDR3 length: 15 residues. V lost 1 base, J lost 2 bases, and 12 bases lay in between. Germline V gene lookup returns CDR1 SGDLS and CDR2 YYNGEE. The chain's CDR3 is CASSVQTDLNYGYTF. The CDR3 nucleotides read TGTGCCAGCAGCGTACAGACAGATTTGAACTATGGCTACACCTTC.

The chain joins TRBV11-2 to TRBJ2-5, with no clear D. The germline V and J ends were trimmed by 1 base and 13 bases, with 22 bases remaining between them. This CDR3 is built from 15 residues. Germline assignment: CDR1 SGHAT and CDR2 FQNNGV. The CDR3 region is CASSLGSSAPMGMYF. The CDR3, as DNA: TGTGCCAGCAGCTTAGGTAGTTCAGCCCCCATGGGAATGTACTTC. Full variable domain (outside the CDR3, taken from reference TRBV11-2 and TRBJ2-5): EAGVAQSPRYKIIEKRQSVAFWCNPISGHATLYWYQQILGQGPKLLIQFQNNGVVDDSQLPKDRFSAERLKGVDSTLKIQPAKLEDSAVYLCASSLGSSAPMGMYFGPGTRLLVL.

This chain connects TRBV5-5 to TRBJ2-2, with 9 bases fitting TRBD2. This CDR3 region has 17 residues. CDR1 SGHKS and CDR2 YYEKEE come from the germline V gene (reference sequence). The V gene end was trimmed by 0 bases and the J gene end by 4 bases; junction bases not matched to a gene: 7. CDR3 amino acids: CASSLVFGGRATGELFF. CDR3 nucleotide sequence: TGTGCCAGCAGCTTGGTTTTTGGCGGGAGGGCCACCGGGGAGCTGTTTTTT.

V and J are TRBV18 and TRBJ1-3; D is ambiguous. Germline V gene sequence: CDR1 KGHSH, CDR2 LQKENI. This CDR3 is 14 amino acids long. Trimming removed 3 bases from V and 0 bases from J, with 6 bases in between. Written as DNA, the CDR3 is TGTGCCAGCTCACCGACCCCCTCTGGAAACACCATATATTTT. It specifies CASSPTPSGNTIYF.

The chain links TRBV29-1 to TRBJ1-1, with D unresolved. Germline V gene lookup returns CDR1 SQVTM and CDR2 ANQGSEA. There are 13 residues in the CDR3. V lost 4 bases to trimming and J lost 3 bases, with 12 bases between them. Here the CDR3 DNA reads TGCAGCGTTGTCGGGGATTTGTACACTGAAGCTTTCTTT. It codes for CSVVGDLYTEAFF.

The chain employs TRBV19 and TRBJ1-1, with D possibly matching TRBD1 (6 bases). CDR3 size: 15 residues. Germline lookup yields CDR1 LNHDA and CDR2 SQIVND (reference sequence). Trimming shortened V by 2 bases and J by 1 base, and 11 bases separated the two germline ends. CDR3 nucleotides: TGTGCCAGTAGTATAAGGACAGCTCCGAACACTGAAGCTTTCTTT. Its protein is CASSIRTAPNTEAFF.

This sequence joins TRBV9 and TRBJ2-7; 9 nucleotides align to TRBD1. Germline CDR1 SGDLS, CDR2 YYNGEE. V shed 4 bases and J 3 bases; nucleotides not matched to a gene: 8. The CDR3 totals 15 residues. The CDR3 DNA follows: TGTGCCAGCAGCACCGGACAGGGGAAGGGCTACGAGCAGTACTTC. Translating gives CASSTGQGKGYEQYF.

V is TRBV6-6 and J is TRBJ1-1, with D tentatively TRBD1 (6 bases). The ends were cut back, 6 bases at V and 4 bases at J, with 12 bases in the middle. Germline values: CDR1 MNHNY, CDR2 SVGAGI (reference sequence). The CDR3 runs 13 residues. The CDR3 nucleotides are TGTGCCAGCAGATCCGGGACACTCACTGAAGCTTTCTTT. This sequence encodes CASRSGTLTEAFF.

J is TRBJ1-5 and V is TRBV6-1; 9 nucleotides line up with TRBD1. With 6 bases clipped from V and 9 bases from J, the junction kept 9 bases outside the gene matches. The CDR3 length is 14 residues. Germline V gene data show CDR1 as MNHNS and CDR2 as SASEGT. In nucleotides, the CDR3 is TGTGCCAGCAGCTGGGACAGGGTTGGTGGGCCCCAGCATTTT. Protein sequence: CASSWDRVGGPQHF.

The table lists this clone with a count of one. The V call is TRBV10-3, the J call TRBJ2-7, with 8 bases fitting TRBD2. The CDR3 loop spans 15 amino acids. V gave up 2 bases and J gave up 6 bases; unmatched junction bases: 9. CDR1 is ENHRY and CDR2 is SYGVKD in the germline V gene. The CDR3 DNA reads as TGTGCCATCAGTGAGGGGGTGGCGGGAGGTGCCGAGCAGTACTTC. This gives the protein CAISEGVAGGAEQYF.

V and J are TRBV6-1 and TRBJ2-7; a possible D gene is TRBD1 (5 bases). The CDR3 has 14 amino acids. Looked up from germline, CDR1 is MNHNS and CDR2 is SASEGT. Trimming took off 2 bases at V and 4 bases at J, with 12 bases between the two ends. The CDR3 here is CASSELGQGYEQYF. The CDR3 DNA reads as TGTGCCAGCAGTGAATTGGGTCAGGGATACGAGCAGTACTTC.

The rearrangement uses TRBV29-1 and TRBJ1-5; 7 bases map to TRBD1. CDR1 and CDR2 (germline): SQVTM, ANQGSEA. The CDR3 is 15 amino acids. V lost 6 bases, J lost 1 base, and 9 bases stayed unmatched. Here the CDR3 reads CSVDREINSNQPQHF. CDR3 coding DNA: TGCAGCGTAGACAGGGAGATTAACAGCAATCAGCCCCAGCATTTT.

The chain has TRBV7-8 and TRBJ2-5; TRBD2 matches at 8 bases. Germline-derived CDR1 and CDR2 are SGHVS and FQNEAQ. This CDR3 has 16 residues. V dropped 5 bases and J dropped 2; count of bases not matched to a gene: 10. DNA of the CDR3: TGTGCCAGCAGCACATTAGCGGGGCCGAAACAAGAGACCCAGTACTTC. Amino acid sequence: CASSTLAGPKQETQYF.

This sequence joins TRBV11-2 and TRBJ2-7, with 9 nucleotides matching TRBD2. CDR3 size: 15 residues. V was pared by 0 bases and J by 6 bases, with 6 bases of the junction left unmatched. Germline CDR1 reads SGHAT; CDR2 reads FQNNGV. The CDR3 region has the DNA TGTGCCAGCAGCTTAGATCGCGTAGCGGGAGTCGAGCAGTACTTC. Translating it yields CASSLDRVAGVEQYF.

The genes are TRBV7-8 and TRBJ2-1, with a weak D call TRBD2 (5 bases). The CDR3 is 15 residues long. Trimming took off 8 bases at V and 3 bases at J, with 17 bases between the two ends. Germline CDR1 reads SGHVS; CDR2 reads FQNEAQ. The CDR3 protein is CASSGGTGSYNEQFF. CDR3 nucleotide sequence: TGTGCCAGCTCCGGAGGTACGGGGAGCTACAATGAGCAGTTCTTC.

The J gene is TRBJ1-3, the V gene TRBV5-1; D unclear. The germline CDR1 and CDR2 sequences are SGHRS and YFSETQ. The V end lost 0 bases, the J end lost 0 bases, and 7 bases lay between the germline ends. CDR3 length: 15 residues. CDR3 DNA: TGCGCCAGCAGCTTGGCTCAGAACTCTGGAAACACCATATATTTT. Translation gives CASSLAQNSGNTIYF.

The chain employs TRBV7-9 and TRBJ2-5, with D perhaps TRBD1 (5 bases). Between the trimmed V and J ends, which lost 5 bases and 5 bases, there was a span of 18 bases. This CDR3 is 15 amino acids long. CDR1 and CDR2 (germline): SEHNR, FQNEAQ (reference sequence). The chain's CDR3 is CASSPGLGPWETQYF. The CDR3 nucleotides read TGTGCCAGCAGCCCCGGCTTGGGGCCTTGGGAGACCCAGTACTTC.